These 23 T cell receptor beta chains came from one sample sequenced in a study of blood T cell repertoires in COVID-19. Sequencing used immunoSEQ multiplex PCR; TCRdb keeps in-frame clones, though not all of them. The sample has roughly 220,000 clones, 85% to 90% seen once; the top ten hold around 3.2%. The sample was PBMCs or T cells enriched from blood (not recorded which). The receptors were sampled from a woman aged 18-29 years in a cohort exposed to, infected with or recovered from COVID-19 (not recorded which).

J is TRBJ2-7 and V is TRBV7-9; 8 nucleotides agree with TRBD1. V lost 5 bases and J lost 3; bases outside the gene matches: 12. Germline-derived CDR1 and CDR2 are SEHNR and FQNEAQ (reference sequence). The CDR3 covers 16 residues. The CDR3 region is CASSPHRGDPDYEQYF. CDR3 bases: TGTGCCAGCAGCCCCCACAGGGGGGACCCCGACTACGAGCAGTACTTC.

This chain links TRBV2 with TRBJ2-1, with TRBD2 matching over 11 bases. This CDR3 has 15 amino acids. Germline V gene lookup returns CDR1 SNHLY and CDR2 FYNNEI. V dropped 5 bases and J dropped 4; count of bases not matched to a gene: 4. The CDR3: CASSTLAGEYNEQFF. The DNA for the CDR3 is TGTGCCAGCAGTACACTAGCGGGGGAGTACAATGAGCAGTTCTTC.

The chain uses TRBV7-8 and TRBJ2-3; 7 nucleotides align to TRBD2. The V segment lost 10 bases and the J segment 7 bases; nucleotides outside the gene matches: 14. CDR1 is SGHVS, CDR2 FQNEAQ, per germline. The CDR3 length is 14 residues. CDR3 nucleotides: TGTGCCACCTATCTCGGGGGGAGTCGCCATACGCAGTATTTT. Encoded protein: CATYLGGSRHTQYF.

This chain links TRBV7-8 with TRBJ1-1; TRBD1 aligns across 10 bases. The CDR3 is 15 amino acids. Per the germline V gene, CDR1 is SGHVS and CDR2 is FQNEAQ. V lost 5 bases, J lost 6 bases, and 9 bases stayed unmatched. The CDR3 DNA reads as TGTGCCAGCAGCCCCGAAGGACAGGGGGTCCCTGAAGCTTTCTTT. Protein: CASSPEGQGVPEAFF.

The chain combines TRBV3-1 (or the pseudogene TRBV3-2) with TRBJ2-7; 11 nucleotides match TRBD1. Trimming at V came to 4 bases and at J to 4 bases, leaving 3 bases not matched to a gene. Germline-derived CDR1 and CDR2 are LGHDT and YNNKEL (reference sequence). The CDR3 contains 14 residues. The CDR3 here is CASSRGQGGYEQYF. The CDR3 bases are TGTGCCAGCAGCCGGGGACAGGGGGGGTACGAGCAGTACTTC.

DNA of the CDR3: TGTGCCAGCAGCCAACGGGGGGCAGGGGAGAATGAGCAGTTCTTC. Its translation is CASSQRGAGENEQFF. The J gene is TRBJ2-1, the V gene TRBV3-1 (or the pseudogene TRBV3-2), with a possible D match to TRBD2 (7 bases). Germline assignment: CDR1 LGHDT and CDR2 YNNKEL (reference sequence). This CDR3 spans 15 amino acids. V was cut by 2 bases and J by 7 bases, with 15 bases left in between.

V and J are TRBV10-2 and TRBJ1-1; unclear D gene. Trimming took 4 bases from V and 6 from J, leaving 12 bases between them. The CDR3 covers 13 residues. In germline, CDR1 is WSHSY, CDR2 SAAADI. The CDR3 region has the DNA TGCGCCAGCAGTGCTGGAGCTTACCCTGAAGCTTTCTTT. Protein: CASSAGAYPEAFF.

The chain uses TRBV7-8 and TRBJ1-2; TRBD1 matches at 7 bases. The CDR3 has 13 amino acids. V gave up 4 bases and J gave up 7 bases; unmatched junction bases: 6. Germline CDR1 is SGHVS and CDR2 is FQNEAQ. In DNA, the CDR3 is TGTGCCAGCAGCTCCCGGACAGGCGGTGGCTACACCTTC. It yields the protein CASSSRTGGGYTF.

This clone was seen a single time. V and J are TRBV10-1 and TRBJ2-3, with D possibly matching TRBD2 (5 bases). The CDR3 has 15 amino acids. V lost 6 bases, J lost 1 base, and 14 bases lay in between. The germline V gene encodes CDR1 WNHNN and CDR2 SYGVQD (reference sequence). The CDR3, as DNA: TGCGCCAGCAGCCCGGGGTTAATTGGCACAGATACGCAGTATTTT. It is translated as CASSPGLIGTDTQYF.

In DNA form, the CDR3 reads TGCGCCAGCAGGGAGGGCTCTGGAAACACCATATATTTT. Translation gives CASREGSGNTIYF. This rearrangement joins TRBV5-1 to TRBJ1-3; no definite D call. Germline CDR1 SGHRS, CDR2 YFSETQ. Trimming left V 5 bases short and J 0 bases short, with 6 bases between. This CDR3 spans 13 amino acids.

The rearrangement joins TRBV3-1 (or the pseudogene TRBV3-2) to TRBJ2-3; TRBD2 matches at 9 bases. Germline V lookup: CDR1 LGHDT, CDR2 YNNKEL (reference sequence). This CDR3 contains 16 residues. V lost 3 bases and J lost 7; bases outside the gene matches: 11. CDR3: CASSHRAAGGSNTQYF. Here the CDR3 DNA reads TGTGCCAGCAGCCATCGGGCGGCGGGAGGGTCAAATACGCAGTATTTT.

The CDR3 protein is CASSLGPGGETQYF. The CDR3, as DNA: TGTGCCAGCAGCTTAGGACCGGGGGGGGAGACCCAGTACTTC. The genes are TRBV11-2 and TRBJ2-5, with 8 bases that match TRBD2. Unmatched junction bases numbered 3, after V lost 1 base and J lost 5 bases. There are 14 residues in the CDR3. Germline assignment: CDR1 SGHAT and CDR2 FQNNGV.

The gene calls are TRBV18 and TRBJ2-1, with 7 bases fitting TRBD1. The CDR3 has 15 amino acids. Germline trimming cut 1 base from V and 2 bases from J; bases unmatched to any gene: 2. From germline, CDR1 is KGHSH and CDR2 LQKENI. The CDR3 here is CASSPRTGAYNEQFF. The CDR3 coding sequence is TGTGCCAGCTCACCACGTACAGGGGCCTACAATGAGCAGTTCTTC. The full variable domain, rest sourced from reference TRBV18 and TRBJ2-1, is NAGVMQNPRHLVRRRGQEARLRCSPMKGHSHVYWYRQLPEEGLKFMVYLQKENIIDESGMPKERFSAEFPKEGPSILRIQQVVRGDSAAYFCASSPRTGAYNEQFFGPGTRLTVL.

The rearrangement joins TRBV28 to TRBJ1-2; possible D gene TRBD1, 5 bases. The germline V gene encodes CDR1 MDHEN and CDR2 SYDVKM. V lost 7 bases, J lost 4 bases, and 13 bases lay in between. The CDR3 sequence is 13 residues long. CDR3 protein: CASIGGRGYGYTF. DNA of the CDR3: TGTGCCAGCATCGGGGGACGGGGCTATGGCTACACCTTC.

In this sample, this clone turned up a few times. The V gene is TRBV20-1, the J gene TRBJ1-4; possible D gene TRBD1, 6 bases. Germline V CDR1 and CDR2: DFQATT, SNEGSKA (reference sequence). The CDR3 is made up of 18 amino acids. With 5 bases removed from V and 8 bases from J, the gap between germline ends came to 30 bases. The CDR3 sequence is CSACGARGGGTFDEKLFF. In nucleotides, the CDR3 is TGCAGTGCTTGTGGGGCTCGTGGTGGGGGCACCTTTGACGAAAAACTGTTTTTT.

This clone was seen a few times. The J gene is TRBJ1-1, the V gene TRBV4-2, with 9 bases identical to TRBD1. J was trimmed by 4 bases and V by 3 bases; bases with no gene match: 6. The CDR3 has 15 residues. Germline V CDR1 and CDR2: LGHNA, YNFKEQ. The CDR3 protein is CASSHLQGAGTEAFF. DNA of the CDR3: TGTGCCAGCAGCCATCTACAGGGGGCAGGCACTGAAGCTTTCTTT.

This clone has a handful of counts. This chain uses TRBV5-1 with TRBJ2-1; 9 positions agree with TRBD2. The CDR3 has 15 amino acids. Germline assignment: CDR1 SGHRS and CDR2 YFSETQ. V lost 0 bases to trimming and J lost 9 bases; unmatched junction nucleotides: 7. CDR3 residues: CASSLGMREGGEQFF. CDR3 nucleotides: TGCGCCAGCAGCTTGGGGATGCGGGAGGGCGGTGAGCAGTTCTTC.

This chain joins TRBV5-1 and TRBJ2-2; 11 nucleotides align to TRBD2. Per the germline V gene, CDR1 is SGHRS and CDR2 is YFSETQ. The V and J ends lost 3 bases and 1 base, in that order; junction bases with no gene match: 5. CDR3 length equals 17 residues. In DNA, the CDR3 is TGCGCCAGCAGCTCACAAGGGACTAGCGGGAACACCGGGGAGCTGTTTTTT. It yields the protein CASSSQGTSGNTGELFF. The variable domain in full, with the rest retrieved from reference TRBV5-1 and TRBJ2-2, is KAGVTQTPRYLIKTRGQQVTLSCSPISGHRSVSWYQQTPGQGLQFLFEYFSETQRNKGNFPGRFSGRQFSNSRSEMNVSTLELGDSALYLCASSSQGTSGNTGELFFGEGSRLTVL.

The chain combines TRBV5-8 with TRBJ2-1, with 10 positions matching TRBD1. The CDR3 has 18 amino acids. With 3 bases clipped from V and 0 bases from J, the junction kept 9 bases outside the gene matches. Germline CDR1 and CDR2: SGHTS and YDEGEE. In nucleotides, the CDR3 is TGTGCCAGCAGCTCCGTCCCGGGACAGGGGAGCTCCTACAATGAGCAGTTCTTC. It is translated as CASSSVPGQGSSYNEQFF.

CDR3 sequence (DNA): TGTGCCAGCAGCAAAGGGTGTCGGGGGATATCCGGGGAGCTGTTTTTT. It is translated as CASSKGCRGISGELFF. The rearrangement uses TRBV21-1 and TRBJ2-2; TRBD2, the D gene given by the table, was not confirmed from the DNA. TRBV21-1 counts as a pseudogene. This CDR3 has 16 amino acids.

The chain recombines TRBV6-1 with TRBJ2-3; the match to TRBD2 covers 10 bases. The germline CDR1 and CDR2 sequences are MNHNS and SASEGT. This CDR3 has 15 residues. J lost 6 bases, V lost 3 bases, and 6 bases had no gene match. The CDR3 sequence is CASSEISGGSDTQYF. The CDR3 nucleotides are TGTGCCAGCAGTGAGATTAGCGGGGGGTCGGATACGCAGTATTTT.

The chain carries TRBV7-9 and TRBJ1-4, with 8 bases aligning to TRBD1. V trimming: 5 bases; J trimming: 5 bases; junction bases outside the gene matches: 7. Germline assignment: CDR1 SEHNR and CDR2 FQNEAQ (reference sequence). CDR3 length equals 15 residues. The chain's CDR3 is CASSTRTGQNEKLFF. CDR3 bases: TGTGCCAGCAGCACTAGGACAGGGCAGAATGAAAAACTGTTTTTT. Complete variable domain (other parts from reference TRBV7-9 and TRBJ1-4): DTGVSQNPRHKITKRGQNVTFRCDPISEHNRLYWYRQTLGQGPEFLTYFQNEAQLEKSRLLSDRFSAERPKGSFSTLEIQRTEQGDSAMYLCASSTRTGQNEKLFFGSGTQLSVL.

The chain combines TRBV6-6 with TRBJ1-1, with D possibly TRBD1 on 5 matching bases. CDR1 and CDR2 (germline): MNHNY, SVGAGI (reference sequence). The V end lost 6 bases, the J end lost 5 bases, and 13 bases lay between the germline ends. The CDR3 is 13 amino acids. CDR3 in amino acids: CASSLDGGTEAFF. Here the CDR3 DNA reads TGTGCCAGCAGCCTAGATGGGGGGACTGAAGCTTTCTTT.